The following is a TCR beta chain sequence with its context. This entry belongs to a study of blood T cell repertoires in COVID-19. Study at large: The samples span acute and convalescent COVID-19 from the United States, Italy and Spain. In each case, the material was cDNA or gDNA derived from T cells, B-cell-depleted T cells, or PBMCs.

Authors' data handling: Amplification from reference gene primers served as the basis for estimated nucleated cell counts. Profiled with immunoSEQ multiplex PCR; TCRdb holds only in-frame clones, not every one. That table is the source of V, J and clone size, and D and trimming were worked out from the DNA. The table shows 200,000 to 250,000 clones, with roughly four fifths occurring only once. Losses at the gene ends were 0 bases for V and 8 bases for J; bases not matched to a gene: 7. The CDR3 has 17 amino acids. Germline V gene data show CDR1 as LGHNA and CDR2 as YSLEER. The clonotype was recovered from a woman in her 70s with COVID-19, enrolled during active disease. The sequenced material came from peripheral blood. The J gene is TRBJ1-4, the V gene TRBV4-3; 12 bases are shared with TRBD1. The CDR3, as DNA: TGCGCCAGCAGCCAAGATCAGGGACAGGGGGCAGCGGAAAAACTGTTTTTT. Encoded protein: CASSQDQGQGAAEKLFF.